This T cell receptor beta chain was observed in a study of control samples from healthy donors and cancer patients. Germline loops: CDR1 MNHNY, CDR2 SVGAGI (reference sequence). The CDR3 is 16 residues long. Trimming shortened V by 0 bases and J by 4 bases, and 13 bases separated the two germline ends. The assay was immunoSEQ multiplex PCR, and TCRdb's table has in-frame clones only and misses some. Of 130,000 or so clones in the sample, roughly 92% were seen once. The V and J genes are TRBV6-6 and TRBJ1-5; D may be TRBD1 (5 bases). The clonotype comes from a man aged 18 to 29 in good health. The specimen sequenced was blood. The CDR3 region has the DNA TGTGCCAGCAGTTACTCGAGTCTCTCAGGGAATCAGCCCCAGCATTTT. Protein product: CASSYSSLSGNQPQHF.